The source of this TCR beta chain is a study of blood T cell repertoires in COVID-19. Across the whole study: From the United States, Italy and Spain came samples of acute and convalescent COVID-19.

The CDR3 contains 16 residues. V lost 4 bases and J lost 0; bases outside the gene matches: 5. Germline V lookup: CDR1 MNHEY, CDR2 SVGAGI. Methods used by the authors: Estimated nucleated cell counts came from reference gene primer amplification. Generated by immunoSEQ multiplex PCR, the TCRdb table keeps only in-frame clones and is missing some. V and J calls and clone size are given by that table; D and trimming were obtained from the DNA. The table lists fewer than 200,000 clones, approximately 86% of them singletons. V and J are TRBV6-5 and TRBJ2-5; 10 nucleotides agree with TRBD2. The receptor comes from a man aged 50-59 years with active or convalescent COVID-19. The sequencing sample was made of peripheral blood. CDR3: CASSSASGSNQETQYF. DNA for the CDR3: TGTGCCAGCAGTTCCGCTAGCGGGAGTAACCAAGAGACCCAGTACTTC.